The 17 T cell receptor beta chains below all came from one sample that was sequenced in a study of blood T cell dynamics during melanoma immunotherapy. As for time point: pre-treatment baseline. Data came from immunoSEQ multiplex PCR; TCRdb stores just in-frame clones and leaves some out. This table has about 9,700 clones, about 86% appearing once. The sequencing used blood, collected from a patient treated with checkpoint blockade. Receptor source: a human donor with melanoma.

The J gene is TRBJ2-7, the V gene TRBV5-4, with 13 bases lining up with TRBD2. This CDR3 contains 16 residues. Trimming cost V 2 bases and J 6 bases; bases outside gene matches: 8. Germline-derived CDR1 and CDR2 are SGHNT and YYREEE (reference sequence). CDR3 sequence: CASSLGLAGDQREQYF. The CDR3 region has the DNA TGTGCCAGCAGCTTAGGACTAGCGGGGGACCAACGCGAGCAGTACTTC.

The chain uses TRBV4-2 and TRBJ2-1; 8 bases match TRBD1. The germline V gene has CDR1 LGHNA and CDR2 YNFKEQ. The ends lost 1 base at V and 8 bases at J; junction bases unmatched: 22. The CDR3 spans 20 residues. The CDR3 is CASSQVASGGRAQVGDEQFF. The DNA of the CDR3 is TGTGCCAGCAGCCAAGTAGCATCAGGGGGCAGGGCCCAAGTTGGGGATGAGCAGTTCTTC.

V usage is TRBV5-1 and J usage is TRBJ2-2; the D is unclear. The CDR3 runs 14 residues. CDR1 SGHRS and CDR2 YFSETQ come from the germline V gene. V lost 5 bases to trimming and J lost 0 bases, with 8 bases between them. This chain's CDR3 is CASSKETNTGELFF. The CDR3, as DNA: TGCGCCAGCAGTAAGGAGACGAACACCGGGGAGCTGTTTTTT.

The CDR3 is CASSVARWSTGELFF. CDR3 sequence (DNA): TGTGCCAGCAGCGTCGCTAGATGGAGTACCGGGGAGCTGTTTTTT. This sequence joins TRBV9 and TRBJ2-2, with no clear D. The CDR3 is 15 amino acids. Germline V CDR1 and CDR2: SGDLS, YYNGEE. Trimming pared 2 bases from V and 5 bases from J, leaving 13 bases between.

This chain links TRBV7-8 with TRBJ1-4; D is undetermined. This CDR3 spans 16 amino acids. Trimming left V 3 bases short and J 5 bases short, with 16 bases between. CDR1 is SGHVS and CDR2 is FQNEAQ in the germline V gene. CDR3 sequence reads: CASSFVPLQMNEKLFF. As DNA, the CDR3 is TGTGCCAGCAGCTTCGTTCCCCTCCAGATGAATGAAAAACTGTTTTTT.

V is TRBV29-1 and J is TRBJ1-1, with 8 nucleotides matching TRBD1. In germline, CDR1 is SQVTM, CDR2 ANQGSEA. This CDR3 contains 12 residues. J was trimmed by 4 bases and V by 3 bases; bases with no gene match: 1. The CDR3 loop is CSVDRGRTEAFF. CDR3 DNA sequence: TGCAGCGTTGACAGGGGGCGCACTGAAGCTTTCTTT.

The chain recombines TRBV19 with TRBJ1-1, with no clear D. Trimming removed 4 bases from V and 3 bases from J, with 15 bases in between. Germline V gives CDR1 LNHDA, CDR2 SQIVND (reference sequence). This CDR3 comprises 15 residues. The CDR3 DNA is TGTGCCAGTAGTAATCGGGCCCTCCTCCACACTGAAGCTTTCTTT. Its protein product is CASSNRALLHTEAFF. The full variable domain, with the rest looked up from reference TRBV19 and TRBJ1-1, is DGGITQSPKYLFRKEGQNVTLSCEQNLNHDAMYWYRQDPGQGLRLIYYSQIVNDFQKGDIAEGYSVSREKKESFPLTVTSAQKNPTAFYLCASSNRALLHTEAFFGQGTRLTVV.

The V gene is TRBV7-9, the J gene TRBJ1-1; 8 positions agree with TRBD1. Trimming removed 5 bases from V and 6 bases from J; junction bases left unmatched: 8. The germline gives CDR1 SEHNR, CDR2 FQNEAQ (reference sequence). The CDR3 runs to 14 residues. CDR3 bases: TGTGCCAGCAGCCCGACAGGGGCCAAGGCTGAAGCTTTCTTT. It yields the protein CASSPTGAKAEAFF. Based on the CDR3 plus reference TRBV7-9 and TRBJ1-1, the full variable domain is DTGVSQNPRHKITKRGQNVTFRCDPISEHNRLYWYRQTLGQGPEFLTYFQNEAQLEKSRLLSDRFSAERPKGSFSTLEIQRTEQGDSAMYLCASSPTGAKAEAFFGQGTRLTVV.

This CDR3 is CASGGTTGEAFF. DNA of the CDR3: TGTGCTAGTGGTGGAACGACAGGGGAAGCTTTCTTT. The rearrangement joins TRBV12-5 to TRBJ1-1; TRBD1 aligns across 7 bases. The CDR3 extends over 12 amino acids. The germline gives CDR1 LGHNT, CDR2 FRNRAP. J gave up 8 bases and V 5 bases, and 5 bases lay outside the gene matches.

This clone has just one count. The chain couples TRBV28 to TRBJ2-7; 10 bases are shared with TRBD2. Losses at the gene ends were 5 bases for V and 2 bases for J; bases not matched to a gene: 6. From germline, CDR1 is MDHEN and CDR2 SYDVKM. The CDR3 length is 15 residues. The CDR3 protein is CASSQTSGPTYEQYF. The CDR3 DNA is TGTGCCAGCAGTCAGACTAGCGGGCCTACCTACGAGCAGTACTTC.

This chain uses TRBV7-2 with TRBJ1-6; unclear D gene. Trimming left V 6 bases short and J 5 bases short, with 11 bases between. This CDR3 comprises 14 residues. Germline V gene sequence: CDR1 SGHTA, CDR2 FQGNSA. Written as DNA, the CDR3 is TGTGCCAGCAGGGGGTCGGGAAATAATTCACCCCTCCACTTT. Amino acid sequence: CASRGSGNNSPLHF.

By share, this clone ranks as large. The chain employs TRBV10-2 and TRBJ2-1, with 11 bases aligning to TRBD2. V was pared by 8 bases and J by 3 bases, with 0 bases of the junction left unmatched. Germline-derived CDR1 and CDR2 are WSHSY and SAAADI. CDR3 length equals 13 residues. CDR3 sequence (DNA): TGCGCCAGCGGGACTAGCGGCTACAATGAGCAGTTCTTC. Residues: CASGTSGYNEQFF.

As DNA, the CDR3 is TGTGCCAGCAGCCCCGGGACTCCATACACAGATACGCAGTATTTT. Its protein product is CASSPGTPYTDTQYF. V usage is TRBV7-3 and J usage is TRBJ2-3; the D gene is possibly TRBD2 (6 bases). The V end was cut by 5 bases, the J end by 2 bases, with 14 bases between. Germline V CDR1 and CDR2: SGHTA, FQGTGA. This CDR3 has 15 residues.

This clone was observed a single time. The chain has TRBV15 and TRBJ1-5; D is ambiguous. This CDR3 is built from 12 residues. The V end lost 0 bases, the J end lost 4 bases, and 1 base lay between the germline ends. The V gene's germline CDR1 is LNHNV and CDR2 YYDKDF (reference sequence). The CDR3 bases are TGTGCCACCAGCAGAGATAATCAGCCCCAGCATTTT. This sequence encodes CATSRDNQPQHF.

The chain links TRBV10-2 to TRBJ2-7; TRBD1 agrees at 7 bases. Germline lookup yields CDR1 WSHSY and CDR2 SAAADI. J gave up 3 bases and V 4 bases, and 6 bases lay outside the gene matches. This CDR3 has 14 residues. CDR3 sequence (DNA): TGCGCCAGCAGTGGTGGGACAGCAAACTACGAGCAGTACTTC. This gives the protein CASSGGTANYEQYF.

This chain joins TRBV5-1 and TRBJ2-1; D is unclear. Per the germline V gene, CDR1 is SGHRS and CDR2 is YFSETQ. Trimming pared 4 bases from V and 6 bases from J, leaving 17 bases between. The CDR3 runs to 15 residues. CDR3 protein: CASSEHPDSPNEQFF. The CDR3 coding sequence is TGCGCCAGCAGCGAACACCCCGACTCTCCCAATGAGCAGTTCTTC.

As regards this clone: The sample has other DNA sequences that encode this CDR3 too. The chain carries TRBV5-1 and TRBJ2-7, with TRBD1 matching over 12 bases. The V gene's germline CDR1 is SGHRS and CDR2 YFSETQ. The V gene end was trimmed by 3 bases and the J gene end by 6 bases; junction bases not matched to a gene: 10. The CDR3 runs 16 residues. CDR3 loop: CASSSVLGTGGGEQYF. CDR3 sequence (DNA): TGCGCCAGCAGCTCGGTACTGGGGACAGGGGGCGGCGAGCAGTACTTC. Together with reference TRBV5-1 and TRBJ2-7, the CDR3 gives the full variable domain: KAGVTQTPRYLIKTRGQQVTLSCSPISGHRSVSWYQQTPGQGLQFLFEYFSETQRNKGNFPGRFSGRQFSNSRSEMNVSTLELGDSALYLCASSSVLGTGGGEQYFGPGTRLTVT.